Sequencing of this TCR beta chain was carried out in a study of human CD8 memory T cell subsets (TCRdb year 2020). Looking at the study overall: TCRbeta repertoires of stem-like (TSTEM), progenitor exhausted-like (TPEX) and effector memory CD8+ T cell subsets were compared to assess their clonal relationships. Six donors each provided TSTEM, TPEX and effector memory subsets, and TCRbeta repertoires were obtained from all six. General findings and caveats noted by the study authors: TSTEM and TPEX subsets showed similarly high normalized Shannon-Wiener diversity, whereas effector memory subsets were comparatively less diverse. Clonotypes were shared with effector memory cells by both stem-like subsets, but only minimal overlap was found between TSTEM and TPEX repertoires, suggesting distinct antigen spectra. Only TCRbeta chains were sequenced, and repertoire comparisons were based on six donors, with testing performed by paired t-tests and Bonferroni correction. Based on Chao1 estimates, TSTEM subsets appeared to have greater repertoire diversity than TPEX subsets, which could potentially reflect a broader range of specificities.

The cysteine opens and the phenylalanine closes a CDR3 of 15 amino acids. The nucleotide record is missing. From the germline V gene, CDR1 is MNHNS and CDR2 is SASEGT. Turning to this clonotype: The clone's antigen remains unknown.

The sequencing machine was a NextSeq 550. A Human TCR Profiling Kit was used to prepare UMI-labeled 5' RACE TCRbeta libraries. Every TCRbeta library was prepared in parallel with an identical number of PCR cycles. The source study handled its data this way. The number of functional CDR3beta clonotypes in each TCRbeta library ranged from roughly 2,800 to 18,000. UMI extraction and consensus assembly used MIGEC 1.2.9, requiring at least three reads per UMI. MiXCR 3.0.3 was used to extract in-frame CDR3beta repertoires. Each sample was downsampled to 42,000 randomly selected UMIs before diversity metrics were computed in VDJtools 1.2.1. Repertoire overlap metrics D, R and F2 were calculated in VDJtools for the top 3,000 clones of each sample pair. TCRdb reprocessed the sequencing reads and holds a single record per CDR3 protein sequence, with no DNA. V and J calls and clone size were set by TCRdb, not the authors. In this sample's table one finds more than 10,000 distinct CDR3 sequences. The ten most abundant clones make up 15% of the sample.

CCR7+ PD-1- TIGIT- cells were the ones classified as stem-like memory CD8+ T cells (TSTEM). Density gradient separation was used to isolate peripheral blood mononuclear cells from healthy donor buffy coats. Negative magnetic separation using EasySep or MojoSort CD8+ T cell isolation kits was how the study enriched total CD8+ T cells. An RNeasy Mini Kit was used to extract total RNA from duplicate vials of some 160,000 sorted CD8+ T cells per subset. PBMCs were used either fresh or after cryopreservation in fetal bovine serum containing approximately 11% DMSO. Fluorescence-activated cell sorting on a FACSAria III was used to sort the CD8+ T cell subsets to purity.

The sample was CD8+ stem-like memory T cells (TSCM and TCM) sorted from PBMCs. The cell subset or site label on this specimen signifies: stem-like memory CD8 T cells (TSTEM), CCR7+ PD-1- TIGIT-. The chain employs TRBV6-1 and TRBJ2-2; the TCRdb D gene call, TRBD2, has no DNA to confirm it. This sequence was found in a human donor in good health. The CDR3 here reads CASSHTGLSIGELFF.